Listed here are 18 T cell receptor beta chains from one sample, sequenced in a study of cytomegalovirus exposure and HLA in healthy donors. With 60 Vbeta and 13 Jbeta primers, the PCR was carried out. Repertoires were generated with immunoSEQ multiplex PCR, while TCRdb's copy carries only in-frame clones and drops some. The sample shows 50,000 to 65,000 clones, roughly 71% of them seen only once. Sequencing was carried out using PBMCs. The receptor set was obtained from a man aged 45-65 years in good health and CMV-seropositive.

This clone has a handful of counts. V usage is TRBV15 and J usage is TRBJ2-4; D is perhaps TRBD2 (6 bases). Germline assignment: CDR1 LNHNV and CDR2 YYDKDF (reference sequence). There are 15 residues in the CDR3. The V gene lost 3 bases and the J gene lost 2 bases, with 11 bases spanning the gap. CDR3 loop: CATSSLGGPKNIQYF. The CDR3 DNA reads TGTGCCACCAGCAGCTTGGGGGGACCCAAAAACATTCAGTACTTC.

In its sample, this clone was seen once. The chain employs TRBV15 and TRBJ2-5; no reliable D call. Germline CDR1 is LNHNV and CDR2 is YYDKDF (reference sequence). Trimming shortened V by 1 base and J by 2 bases, and 8 bases separated the two germline ends. This CDR3 has 14 residues. The CDR3 DNA reads as TGTGCCACCAGCAGAGTCGTAGCTCAAGAGACCCAGTACTTC. It specifies CATSRVVAQETQYF. The whole variable domain, filled in from reference TRBV15 and TRBJ2-5, reads DAMVIQNPRYQVTQFGKPVTLSCSQTLNHNVMYWYQQKSSQAPKLLFHYYDKDFNNEADTPDNFQSRRPNTSFCFLDIRSPGLGDTAMYLCATSRVVAQETQYFGPGTRLLVL.

The rearrangement links TRBV5-4 to TRBJ2-1, with 12 bases matching TRBD2. CDR1 SGHNT and CDR2 YYREEE come from the germline V gene (reference sequence). The CDR3 extends over 15 amino acids. V lost 1 base and J lost 5; bases outside the gene matches: 1. In DNA, the CDR3 is TGTGCCAGCAGCTTGAGGACTAGCGGGAACAATGAGCAGTTCTTC. Translating gives CASSLRTSGNNEQFF.

The rearrangement uses TRBV19 and TRBJ2-2; 8 bases match TRBD2. V shed 5 bases and J 7 bases; nucleotides not matched to a gene: 3. The CDR3 extends over 13 amino acids. The germline V gene has CDR1 LNHDA and CDR2 SQIVND (reference sequence). CDR3 sequence reads: CASSEAGVGELFF. In nucleotides, the CDR3 is TGTGCCAGTAGTGAAGCGGGGGTCGGGGAGCTGTTTTTT.

V gene TRBV7-9 combines with J gene TRBJ1-1; a possible D gene is TRBD1 (6 bases). The CDR3 length is 15 residues. Trimming pared 3 bases from V and 5 bases from J, leaving 16 bases between. Germline CDR1 reads SEHNR; CDR2 reads FQNEAQ (reference sequence). The CDR3 bases are TGTGCCAGCAGCTTTGTCAGGGGCGCGAAGACTGAAGCTTTCTTT. This encodes CASSFVRGAKTEAFF.

The V and J genes are TRBV7-8 and TRBJ2-5; 9 nucleotides agree with TRBD1. The germline gives CDR1 SGHVS, CDR2 FQNEAQ. The trim removed 5 bases at V and 5 bases at J, leaving 12 bases unmatched. The CDR3 has 16 residues. The CDR3 is CASSQRPGQGQETQYF. The CDR3 nucleotides read TGTGCCAGCAGCCAAAGGCCGGGACAGGGACAGGAGACCCAGTACTTC.

A few counts support this clone. The rearrangement joins TRBV29-1 to TRBJ1-2; no clear D. CDR1 and CDR2 from the germline V gene are SQVTM and ANQGSEA. The CDR3 sequence is 12 residues long. Deletions cut 8 bases from V and 3 bases from J, with 13 bases between. In nucleotides, the CDR3 is TGCAGCCTTGCTGAGTCCTACTATGGCTACACCTTC. It yields the protein CSLAESYYGYTF.

The gene calls are TRBV30 and TRBJ2-3; D is possibly TRBD1 (5 bases). V lost 0 bases to trimming and J lost 2 bases, with 12 bases between them. CDR3 length: 15 residues. Germline lookup yields CDR1 GTSNPN and CDR2 SVGIG (reference sequence). CDR3 amino acids: CAWSVRGFDTDTQYF. Here the CDR3 DNA reads TGTGCCTGGAGTGTAAGGGGTTTTGACACAGATACGCAGTATTTT. The entire variable domain, with the rest obtained from reference TRBV30 and TRBJ2-3, is as follows: SQTIHQWPATLVQPVGSPLSLECTVEGTSNPNLYWYRQAAGRGLQLLFYSVGIGQISSEVPQNLSASRPQDRQFILSSKKLLLSDSGFYLCAWSVRGFDTDTQYFGPGTRLTVL.

This clone was seen just once. The chain links TRBV7-9 to TRBJ2-7; no definite D call. Germline CDR1 SEHNR, CDR2 FQNEAQ (reference sequence). Deletions cut 2 bases from V and 3 bases from J, with 5 bases between. This CDR3 contains 12 residues. CDR3 region: CASSLSRYEQYF. CDR3 DNA sequence: TGTGCCAGCAGCTTATCGCGCTACGAGCAGTACTTC.

The CDR3 reads CASSSPTGWGGGTSGKYEQYF. CDR3 DNA: TGTGCCAGCAGTTCCCCCACCGGCTGGGGCGGCGGGACTAGCGGGAAGTACGAGCAGTACTTC. The chain links TRBV28 to TRBJ2-7; 13 bases agree with TRBD2. This CDR3 is built from 21 residues. Germline V gene lookup returns CDR1 MDHEN and CDR2 SYDVKM. Trimming cost V 4 bases and J 4 bases; bases outside gene matches: 22.

As for this clone: The conserved closing phenylalanine or tryptophan is absent in this CDR3, likely reflecting a read error. V usage is TRBV6-1 and J usage is TRBJ2-4; perhaps TRBD1 as D (5 bases). Germline CDR1 MNHNS, CDR2 SASEGT. CDR3 length: 14 residues. In nucleotides, the CDR3 is TGTGCCAGCACTGAAGCGTGGGGCCCCCACATTCAGTACGTC. Translating it yields CASTEAWGPHIQYV.

The V call is TRBV11-3, the J call TRBJ2-1; 11 bases line up with TRBD1. CDR3 length equals 16 residues. Germline V gene sequence: CDR1 SGHNT, CDR2 YENEEA. Trimming removed 4 bases from V and 3 bases from J; junction bases left unmatched: 5. The CDR3 region is CASSSTGTGGYNEQFF. The CDR3, as DNA: TGTGCCAGCAGCTCTACCGGGACAGGGGGCTACAATGAGCAGTTCTTC.

The table lists this clone with a count of one. This chain joins TRBV9 and TRBJ2-5; D possibly corresponds to TRBD1 (5 bases). The CDR3 spans 16 residues. Between the trimmed V and J ends, which lost 0 bases and 0 bases, there was a span of 12 bases. CDR1 SGDLS and CDR2 YYNGEE come from the germline V gene. CDR3: CASSVDGRENQETQYF. DNA of the CDR3: TGTGCCAGCAGCGTAGATGGCAGGGAAAACCAAGAGACCCAGTACTTC.

This clone was observed once. The J gene is TRBJ1-1, the V gene TRBV7-8, with D maybe TRBD1 (6 bases). The germline CDR1 and CDR2 sequences are SGHVS and FQNEAQ. The CDR3 consists of 15 residues. Trimming pared 3 bases from V and 4 bases from J, leaving 15 bases between. CDR3 coding DNA: TGTGCCAGCAGCTTTCGAGGGAGGGGGGGCACTGAAGCTTTCTTT. This encodes CASSFRGRGGTEAFF.

The chain carries TRBV29-1 and TRBJ1-2, with 7 bases lining up with TRBD1. CDR1 is SQVTM and CDR2 is ANQGSEA in the germline V gene. V was pared by 5 bases and J by 4 bases, with 7 bases of the junction left unmatched. The CDR3 runs to 13 residues. CDR3 protein: CSVSRDSSYGYTF. In DNA form, the CDR3 reads TGCAGCGTTTCCCGGGACAGCAGCTATGGCTACACCTTC. The full variable domain, in which reference TRBV29-1 and TRBJ1-2 provide the parts outside the CDR3, is SAVISQKPSRDICQRGTSLTIQCQVDSQVTMMFWYRQQPGQSLTLIATANQGSEATYESGFVIDKFPISRPNLTFSTLTVSNMSPEDSSIYLCSVSRDSSYGYTFGSGTRLTVV.

This rearrangement joins TRBV7-9 to TRBJ2-7; 9 bases are shared with TRBD2. The CDR3 length is 15 residues. Trimming at V came to 3 bases and at J to 2 bases, leaving 5 bases not matched to a gene. Germline V gene lookup returns CDR1 SEHNR and CDR2 FQNEAQ (reference sequence). This CDR3 is CASSLKLAGAYEQYF. CDR3 DNA sequence: TGTGCCAGCAGCTTGAAACTAGCGGGCGCCTACGAGCAGTACTTC. The whole variable domain, remainder taken from reference TRBV7-9 and TRBJ2-7, is DTGVSQNPRHKITKRGQNVTFRCDPISEHNRLYWYRQTLGQGPEFLTYFQNEAQLEKSRLLSDRFSAERPKGSFSTLEIQRTEQGDSAMYLCASSLKLAGAYEQYFGPGTRLTVT.

A few counts support this clone. The chain recombines TRBV11-2 with TRBJ2-7; 8 bases map to TRBD1. Per germline, CDR1 SGHAT and CDR2 FQNNGV. V was pared by 4 bases and J by 0 bases, with 11 bases of the junction left unmatched. This CDR3 is 17 amino acids long. CDR3 amino acids: CASSSAHGTGVSYEQYV. CDR3 coding DNA: TGTGCCAGCAGCTCCGCCCACGGGACAGGAGTCTCCTACGAGCAGTACGTC.

This clone was detected only once. One end of the junction is discordant with germline, which a read error may explain. The chain uses TRBV19 and TRBJ2-7; 7 bases are shared with TRBD1. CDR3 length: 14 residues. Germline V gives CDR1 LNHDA, CDR2 SQIVND (reference sequence). CDR3 in amino acids: CASSIGTDSYEQYF. In nucleotides, the CDR3 is TGTGCCAGTAGCATAGGGACAGACTCCTACGAGCAGTACTTC.